This T cell receptor (beta chain) was recorded in a study of cytomegalovirus exposure and HLA in healthy donors. General observations from the study: In a later analysis, compared with equally common non-associated chains, HLA-associated beta chains were more expanded. The majority of CMV-associated TCR beta chains were reported as apparently HLA-restricted in a later analysis. Later analysis identified a missense DCLRE1C variant that was linked to TCR beta V- and J-gene trimming. In a later analysis, HLA-C alleles had the fewest associated TCRs, DRB1 alleles the most.

The PCR was carried out with 60 Vbeta primers and 13 Jbeta primers. Here immunoSEQ multiplex PCR was the method, and the copy in TCRdb shows in-frame clones only, minus some. The table has 95,000 to 150,000 clones, about 83% seen once; the top ten hold 3.6%. From germline, CDR1 is MNHEY and CDR2 SMNVEV (reference sequence). V was clipped by 3 bases and J by 3 bases; unmatched bases: 3. This CDR3 has 14 amino acids. On this clone: Its cognate antigen is unknown.

V usage is TRBV27 and J usage is TRBJ2-7; TRBD1 aligns across 9 bases. Material: PBMCs. The receptor was isolated from a woman in her thirties or forties in good health and CMV-seropositive. The CDR3 sequence is CASSLLGQGYEQYF. CDR3 DNA sequence: TGTGCCAGCAGTTTGTTGGGACAGGGCTACGAGCAGTACTTC.